Below, 28 T cell receptor beta chains from the same sample are listed, as sequenced in a study of early T cells in non-severe SARS-CoV-2 infection. From the 5' RACE reads, TCRdb called clonotypes with MiXCR, one entry per CDR3 protein. The profile shows 30,000 or so distinct CDR3 sequences, around 5.2% of them singletons. The sequenced sample was whole blood. Every receptor here comes from an adult who was a healthcare worker with PCR-confirmed SARS-CoV-2 infection or an uninfected control (not recorded which).

This clonotype has a count of ten or more. This chain links TRBV11-3 with TRBJ2-2; D is ambiguous. The CDR3 is 12 residues long. Germline assignment: CDR1 SGHNT and CDR2 YENEEA. V lost 8 bases to trimming and J lost 4 bases, with 8 bases between them. The CDR3 reads CASGWATGELFF. The CDR3 DNA follows: TGTGCCAGCGGGTGGGCCACCGGGGAGCTGTTTTTT.

Ten or more counts support this clonotype. The chain is built from TRBV20-1 and TRBJ2-7, with TRBD2 identical over 7 bases. V lost 3 bases and J lost 0; bases outside the gene matches: 2. CDR1 is DFQATT, CDR2 SNEGSKA, per germline (reference sequence). The CDR3 sequence is 13 residues long. CDR3 coding DNA: TGCAGTGCTAGCTCGGGAGGCTCCTACGAGCAGTACTTC. It yields the protein CSASSGGSYEQYF.

In this sample, this clonotype turned up many times. The CDR3, as DNA: TGTGCCAGCAGCCAAGATCTCCGACTAGCGGTAAAGTCTGGGGCCAACGTCCTGACTTTC. Translated, it gives CASSQDLRLAVKSGANVLTF. The chain carries TRBV3-1 and TRBJ2-6, with 9 bases that match TRBD2. This CDR3 comprises 20 residues. Losses at the gene ends were 0 bases for V and 1 base for J; bases not matched to a gene: 10. Germline V lookup: CDR1 LGHDT, CDR2 YNNKEL (reference sequence).

This clonotype was observed many times. V gene TRBV12-3 or TRBV12-4 combines with J gene TRBJ1-2; D ambiguous. CDR3 length: 14 amino acids. V lost 4 bases and J 4 bases, leaving 13 bases between the germline ends. The CDR3 region is CASSYRSMAYGYTF. In DNA form, the CDR3 reads TGTGCCAGCAGTTACCGGTCGATGGCCTATGGCTACACCTTC.

This clonotype was seen many times. The chain carries TRBV11-3 and TRBJ2-1, with D unclear. The CDR3 is 11 amino acids. Trimming pared 5 bases from V and 9 bases from J, leaving 8 bases between. Germline CDR1 and CDR2: SGHNT and YENEEA. In DNA form, the CDR3 reads TGTGCCAGCAGCCTAAAATCTGAGCAGTTCTTC. It yields the protein CASSLKSEQFF.

Many counts were recorded for this clonotype. The V call is TRBV5-1, the J call TRBJ1-1; TRBD1 matches 7 bases. The CDR3 sequence is 16 residues long. After removal of 6 bases from V and 5 bases from J, the junction contained 16 bases not matched to a gene. Germline CDR1 is SGHRS and CDR2 is YFSETQ. CDR3 bases: TGCGCCAGCAACCCACAACCCGAGACAGGGTCGACTGAAGCTTTCTTT. Its translation: CASNPQPETGSTEAFF.

At least ten counts were recorded for this clonotype. The rearrangement joins TRBV3-1 to TRBJ1-1; D not resolved. This CDR3 is built from 14 residues. V gave up 1 base and J gave up 6 bases, with 12 bases separating them. Germline assignment: CDR1 LGHDT and CDR2 YNNKEL (reference sequence). The CDR3: CASSQVSTSAEAFF. CDR3 DNA: TGTGCCAGCAGCCAAGTGTCCACGAGCGCTGAAGCTTTCTTT.

In this sample, this clonotype turned up many times. The chain couples TRBV5-6 to TRBJ2-1; unclear D gene. Trimming shortened V by 0 bases and J by 7 bases, and 8 bases separated the two germline ends. The CDR3 totals 13 residues. Germline CDR1 and CDR2: SGHDT and YYEEEE. The CDR3 DNA sequence: TGTGCCAGCAGCTTGGGTGGCCCTAATGAGCAGTTCTTC. This translates into CASSLGGPNEQFF.

This clonotype was picked up many times. V gene TRBV20-1 combines with J gene TRBJ1-4; tentative D call: TRBD1 (5 bases). The germline CDR1 and CDR2 sequences are DFQATT and SNEGSKA (reference sequence). The CDR3 extends over 17 amino acids. V was cut by 1 base and J by 0 bases, with 15 bases left in between. Here the CDR3 DNA reads TGCAGTGCTAGAGCATTTGGACACTCAGCAACTAATGAAAAACTGTTTTTT. Its translation is CSARAFGHSATNEKLFF.

This clonotype was seen ten or more times. The chain recombines TRBV20-1 with TRBJ2-1; 12 nucleotides line up with TRBD2. Unmatched junction bases numbered 3, after V lost 2 bases and J lost 7 bases. Per the germline V gene, CDR1 is DFQATT and CDR2 is SNEGSKA (reference sequence). This CDR3 spans 14 amino acids. CDR3 nucleotides: TGCAGTGCTAGAAGGACTAGCGGGATGAATGAGCAGTTCTTC. Protein sequence: CSARRTSGMNEQFF.

This clonotype was seen many times. This CDR3 is CAISDSGSTDTQYF. In DNA form, the CDR3 reads TGTGCCATCAGTGATAGCGGGAGCACAGATACGCAGTATTTT. This rearrangement joins TRBV10-3 to TRBJ2-3, with 7 bases fitting TRBD2. Germline loops: CDR1 ENHRY, CDR2 SYGVKD. The CDR3 runs 14 residues. Trimming took 3 bases from V and 0 from J; bases not matched to a gene: 0.

Ten or more counts support this clonotype. The rearrangement links TRBV7-9 to TRBJ2-7; tentative D call: TRBD1 (6 bases). Germline V gives CDR1 SEHNR, CDR2 FQNEAQ (reference sequence). V gave up 5 bases and J gave up 5 bases, with 10 bases separating them. The CDR3 loop spans 12 amino acids. CDR3 region: CASSAGTNEQYF. In DNA form, the CDR3 reads TGTGCCAGCAGCGCCGGGACAAACGAGCAGTACTTC. Full variable domain (remainder filled in from reference TRBV7-9 and TRBJ2-7): DTGVSQNPRHKITKRGQNVTFRCDPISEHNRLYWYRQTLGQGPEFLTYFQNEAQLEKSRLLSDRFSAERPKGSFSTLEIQRTEQGDSAMYLCASSAGTNEQYFGPGTRLTVT.

The chain couples TRBV4-2 to TRBJ1-2, with 10 bases fitting TRBD1. With V trimmed by 1 base and J by 8 bases, 7 bases remained unmatched. Germline V gene sequence: CDR1 LGHNA, CDR2 YNFKEQ. This CDR3 is 15 amino acids long. CDR3 sequence (DNA): TGTGCCAGCAGCCAAGGACAGGGGGCAGGTTACGGCTACACCTTC. Amino acid sequence: CASSQGQGAGYGYTF.

In this sample, this clonotype turned up many times. This CDR3 reads CSARDSSGTYEQYF. The CDR3 DNA reads as TGCAGTGCTAGAGATTCTAGCGGGACCTACGAGCAGTACTTC. The V call is TRBV20-1, the J call TRBJ2-7; the match to TRBD2 covers 9 bases. V lost 0 bases and J lost 2; bases outside the gene matches: 2. The germline CDR1 and CDR2 sequences are DFQATT and SNEGSKA (reference sequence). This CDR3 comprises 14 residues.

The chain joins TRBV9 to TRBJ2-6; D possibly matches TRBD1 or TRBD2 (5 bases each). With 4 bases removed from V and 2 bases from J, the gap between germline ends came to 13 bases. The CDR3 length is 16 residues. Germline CDR1 SGDLS, CDR2 YYNGEE. The CDR3 sequence: CASSLRQGAGANVLTF. The CDR3 region has the DNA TGTGCCAGCAGCCTACGGCAGGGAGCTGGGGCCAACGTCCTGACTTTC.

In this sample, this clonotype turned up many times. This chain connects TRBV12-3 or TRBV12-4 to TRBJ1-5, with 8 positions matching TRBD1. Losses at the gene ends were 5 bases for V and 0 bases for J; bases not matched to a gene: 6. CDR3 length: 16 residues. The CDR3 loop is CASSDSGQGSNQPQHF. In DNA, the CDR3 is TGTGCCAGCAGTGACTCAGGACAGGGTAGCAATCAGCCCCAGCATTTT.

V and J are TRBV29-1 and TRBJ2-1; 12 nucleotides align to TRBD2. The CDR3 consists of 15 residues. From germline, CDR1 is SQVTM and CDR2 ANQGSEA. V shed 2 bases, J shed 7 bases, and the junction held 6 bases outside the gene matches. Here the CDR3 reads CSVERLAGGENEQFF. The CDR3 DNA follows: TGCAGCGTTGAAAGGCTAGCGGGAGGGGAGAATGAGCAGTTCTTC.

This clonotype was seen ten or more times. This chain uses TRBV11-2 with TRBJ2-6; 12 bases align to TRBD1. CDR3 length equals 18 residues. Germline V gives CDR1 SGHAT, CDR2 FQNNGV. V lost 3 bases, J lost 3 bases, and 6 bases stayed unmatched. The CDR3 protein is CASSFRDRGPGGANVLTF. CDR3 bases: TGTGCCAGCAGCTTCAGGGACAGGGGGCCAGGTGGGGCCAACGTCCTGACTTTC.

The sample holds many counts of this clonotype. The rearrangement links TRBV7-2 to TRBJ2-1; tentative D call: TRBD1 (6 bases). V was shortened by 1 base and J by 9 bases, with 16 bases between the two germline ends. This CDR3 has 15 residues. The germline gives CDR1 SGHTA, CDR2 FQGNSA. CDR3 coding DNA: TGTGCCAGCAGCTTAGGTTCGGGACATTTGGGTGAGCAGTTCTTC. Translation: CASSLGSGHLGEQFF. The full variable domain, completed using reference TRBV7-2 and TRBJ2-1, is GAGVSQSPSNKVTEKGKDVELRCDPISGHTALYWYRQSLGQGLEFLIYFQGNSAPDKSGLPSDRFSAERTGGSVSTLTIQRTQQEDSAVYLCASSLGSGHLGEQFFGPGTRLTVL.

This clonotype has ten or more counts. The chain joins TRBV11-3 to TRBJ2-3; TRBD2 is a possible D gene (5 bases). V was cut by 3 bases and J by 5 bases, with 9 bases left in between. CDR3 size: 13 residues. CDR1 is SGHNT and CDR2 is YENEEA in the germline V gene. CDR3 coding DNA: TGTGCCAGCAGCTTGATGAGCGGAGATACGCAGTATTTT. It codes for CASSLMSGDTQYF.

This clonotype appeared many times. The chain employs TRBV28 and TRBJ1-1; TRBD1 might be the D (6 bases). The germline V and J ends were trimmed by 10 bases and 3 bases, with 18 bases remaining between them. CDR1 is MDHEN, CDR2 SYDVKM, per germline. The CDR3 totals 14 residues. This CDR3 is CATKLGAGYTEAFF. For the CDR3, the DNA is TGTGCCACCAAGTTGGGGGCCGGGTACACTGAAGCTTTCTTT.

The table lists this clonotype with many counts. V usage is TRBV2 and J usage is TRBJ2-7, with D possibly matching TRBD1 (5 bases). CDR1 is SNHLY, CDR2 FYNNEI, per germline. The CDR3 extends over 14 amino acids. Trimming removed 3 bases at V and 2 bases at J, with 11 bases between. The CDR3, as DNA: TGTGCCAGCAGTGATCAACAGGTCGCCTACGAGCAGTACTTC. It is translated as CASSDQQVAYEQYF.

This clonotype showed up many times. The genes are TRBV20-1 and TRBJ2-3; TRBD1 agrees at 8 bases. CDR1 is DFQATT and CDR2 is SNEGSKA in the germline V gene (reference sequence). The CDR3 extends over 16 amino acids. The ends lost 1 base at V and 3 bases at J; junction bases unmatched: 9. The CDR3 here is CSARGTGQGRTDTQYF. The CDR3 DNA follows: TGCAGTGCTAGAGGGACCGGACAGGGAAGGACAGATACGCAGTATTTT.

There are many counts of this clonotype. V and J are TRBV7-9 and TRBJ1-1, with 7 nucleotides matching TRBD1. J lost 4 bases, V lost 2 bases, and 4 bases had no gene match. This CDR3 is built from 14 residues. CDR1 and CDR2 from the germline V gene are SEHNR and FQNEAQ (reference sequence). The CDR3 DNA reads TGTGCCAGCAGCTTAAACAGGGGTGGCACTGAAGCTTTCTTT. Protein: CASSLNRGGTEAFF.

V is TRBV12-5 and J is TRBJ1-4; 7 positions match TRBD1. CDR1 is LGHNT and CDR2 is FRNRAP in the germline V gene. V lost 5 bases, J lost 5 bases, and 5 bases stayed unmatched. CDR3 length equals 14 residues. The CDR3 DNA sequence: TGTGCTAGTGGTCAGAGGGGGCGAAATGAAAAACTGTTTTTT. Translated, it gives CASGQRGRNEKLFF.

This clonotype was picked up a small number of times. The chain has TRBV12-5 and TRBJ2-2; TRBD2 is a possible D gene (6 bases). There are 16 residues in the CDR3. The ends were cut back, 3 bases at V and 3 bases at J, with 14 bases in the middle. From germline, CDR1 is LGHNT and CDR2 FRNRAP. The CDR3 nucleotides read TGTGCTAGTGGTTTTGCCCGCGGGACTTACACCGGGGAGCTGTTTTTT. The encoded protein is CASGFARGTYTGELFF.

This clonotype was found a few times. The chain is built from TRBV14 and TRBJ2-2; perhaps D is TRBD1 or TRBD2 (7 bases each). CDR1 and CDR2 from the germline V gene are SGHDN and FVKESK. Trimming cost V 2 bases and J 4 bases, with 11 bases left between them. The CDR3 length is 15 residues. CDR3 coding DNA: TGTGCCAGCAGCCAACAGGGGGGGACCACCGGGGAGCTGTTTTTT. It is translated as CASSQQGGTTGELFF.

This clonotype came up many times. The V gene is TRBV3-2, the J gene TRBJ2-7; TRBD2 is the table's D call, not checked against the DNA. TRBV3-2 is a pseudogene. CDR3 size: 16 residues. CDR3 nucleotides: TGTGCCAGCAGCCATGGCCGGAGCGGGAGGGCGTACGAGCAGTACTTC. This codes for CASSHGRSGRAYEQYF.